These 28 T cell receptor beta chains originate from one sample sequenced in a study of shared clonotypes between healthy human individuals. Sequenced by immunoSEQ multiplex PCR; TCRdb stores in-frame clones only, minus some. The sample carries 1.5 million to 1.9 million clones, 95% to 99% recorded once. Sequenced input: naive CD4+ T cells sorted from blood. Noted subset: CD45RA+ positively selected. These receptor sequences come from a man under 40 in good health.

The chain joins TRBV7-2 to TRBJ2-7, with D possibly matching TRBD1 (6 bases). V lost 5 bases, J lost 4 bases, and 18 bases lay in between. The length of the CDR3 is 15 residues. CDR1 is SGHTA and CDR2 is FQGNSA in the germline V gene. CDR3 amino acids: CASSPSGHMLYEQYF. In DNA form, the CDR3 reads TGTGCCAGCAGCCCCTCGGGACATATGTTATACGAGCAGTACTTC.

The V call is TRBV25-1, the J call TRBJ1-1; D not certain. With 6 bases removed from V and 4 bases from J, the gap between germline ends came to 18 bases. Germline loops: CDR1 MGHDK, CDR2 SYGVNS. This CDR3 has 15 residues. CDR3 DNA: TGTGCCAGCAGCCACGAGGGTTTTCGCGGCACTGAAGCTTTCTTT. Translation: CASSHEGFRGTEAFF. Combining the CDR3 with reference TRBV25-1 and TRBJ1-1 gives the whole variable domain EADIYQTPRYLVIGTGKKITLECSQTMGHDKMYWYQQDPGMELHLIHYSYGVNSTEKGDLSSESTVSRIRTEHFPLTLESARPSHTSQYLCASSHEGFRGTEAFFGQGTRLTVV.

This chain joins TRBV2 and TRBJ2-3, with D possibly TRBD2 on 5 matching bases. CDR1 SNHLY and CDR2 FYNNEI come from the germline V gene. The CDR3 contains 15 residues. Trimming took 6 bases from V and 1 from J, leaving 14 bases between them. CDR3 nucleotide sequence: TGTGCCAGCAGGGACTTAGTAGGTGGCACAGATACGCAGTATTTT. Encoded protein: CASRDLVGGTDTQYF. Supplemented by reference TRBV2 and TRBJ2-3, the full variable domain reads EPEVTQTPSHQVTQMGQEVILRCVPISNHLYFYWYRQILGQKVEFLVSFYNNEISEKSEIFDDQFSVERPDGSNFTLKIRSTKLEDSAMYFCASRDLVGGTDTQYFGPGTRLTVL.

The rearrangement links TRBV18 to TRBJ2-5, with a tentative D call TRBD1 (7 bases). Trimming removed 6 bases at V and 2 bases at J, with 19 bases between. The CDR3 loop spans 16 amino acids. Germline V gives CDR1 KGHSH, CDR2 LQKENI. Here the CDR3 reads CASSHPGVRGQETQYF. The CDR3 DNA sequence: TGTGCCAGCTCTCACCCGGGAGTCAGGGGGCAAGAGACCCAGTACTTC.

This clone was recorded only once. This chain connects TRBV7-2 to TRBJ2-3, with D perhaps assigned TRBD1 or TRBD2 (5 bases each). This CDR3 has 18 residues. The ends were cut back, 1 base at V and 0 bases at J, with 17 bases in the middle. Germline CDR1 reads SGHTA; CDR2 reads FQGNSA. This CDR3 is CASSLEGRKSASTDTQYF. CDR3 sequence (DNA): TGTGCCAGCAGCTTAGAGGGACGGAAGTCAGCTAGCACAGATACGCAGTATTTT.

The rearrangement links TRBV7-9 to TRBJ1-5; D might be TRBD1 (5 bases). The germline V and J ends were trimmed by 1 base and 7 bases, with 17 bases remaining between them. Germline loops: CDR1 SEHNR, CDR2 FQNEAQ (reference sequence). The CDR3 is 16 residues long. CDR3 residues: CASSLGGTRAEQPQHF. In nucleotides, the CDR3 is TGTGCCAGCAGCTTAGGTGGGACTAGGGCGGAACAGCCCCAGCATTTT.

The chain recombines TRBV9 with TRBJ2-7, with D perhaps matching TRBD1 or TRBD2 (5 bases each). The CDR3 consists of 14 residues. V lost 3 bases, J lost 0 bases, and 10 bases lay in between. Germline loops: CDR1 SGDLS, CDR2 YYNGEE. Here the CDR3 DNA reads TGTGCCAGCAGCGGCATGGGGACCTCCTACGAGCAGTACTTC. It yields the protein CASSGMGTSYEQYF.

The chain recombines TRBV9 with TRBJ2-1; the match to TRBD2 covers 8 bases. Per germline, CDR1 SGDLS and CDR2 YYNGEE. Losses at the gene ends were 0 bases for V and 4 bases for J; bases not matched to a gene: 3. The CDR3 loop spans 15 amino acids. CDR3 amino acids: CASSVGGRNYNEQFF. The CDR3 DNA follows: TGTGCCAGCAGCGTAGGCGGGAGGAATTACAATGAGCAGTTCTTC.

This rearrangement joins TRBV5-1 to TRBJ2-7, with 9 bases matching TRBD1. CDR3 length: 15 residues. Looked up from germline, CDR1 is SGHRS and CDR2 is YFSETQ. Trimming removed 2 bases from V and 2 bases from J; junction bases left unmatched: 5. CDR3 loop: CASSFRTGDPYEQYF. The DNA for the CDR3 is TGCGCCAGCAGCTTTAGGACAGGGGACCCCTACGAGCAGTACTTC.

This clone has only one observation. The chain is built from TRBV7-3 and TRBJ2-1; D not resolved. The germline gives CDR1 SGHTA, CDR2 FQGTGA. V lost 0 bases, J lost 5 bases, and 8 bases lay in between. The CDR3 spans 14 residues. The CDR3 reads CASSLTSSHNEQFF. CDR3 sequence (DNA): TGTGCCAGCAGCTTAACTAGCAGCCACAATGAGCAGTTCTTC.

Worth noting for this clone: The same CDR3 can be traced to other DNA sequences in this sample. V is TRBV28 and J is TRBJ1-4; D is possibly TRBD1 (5 bases). Germline-derived CDR1 and CDR2 are MDHEN and SYDVKM. The CDR3 is made up of 12 amino acids. V lost 8 bases and J 6 bases, leaving 10 bases between the germline ends. CDR3 coding DNA: TGTGCCAGCGGGGGGGATGATGAAAAACTGTTTTTT. It is translated as CASGGDDEKLFF.

The chain combines TRBV10-1 with TRBJ1-2; TRBD1 is a possible D gene (5 bases). V lost 6 bases and J lost 4, with 15 bases in between. This CDR3 comprises 14 residues. Germline V lookup: CDR1 WNHNN, CDR2 SYGVQD (reference sequence). CDR3 nucleotides: TGCGCCAGCAGCCCCAGCGGGACTCTCTATGGCTACACCTTC. Translating it yields CASSPSGTLYGYTF.

This chain uses TRBV30 with TRBJ2-7; the match to TRBD1 covers 9 bases. The V segment lost 4 bases and the J segment 2 bases; nucleotides outside the gene matches: 6. The CDR3 is 14 residues long. CDR1 GTSNPN and CDR2 SVGIG come from the germline V gene (reference sequence). The CDR3 spells CAWTRGQGPYEQYF. DNA for the CDR3: TGTGCCTGGACTAGAGGACAGGGGCCCTACGAGCAGTACTTC.

The chain has TRBV19 and TRBJ2-1; D is possibly TRBD2 (6 bases). CDR3 length: 13 residues. V lost 3 bases to trimming and J lost 8 bases, with 11 bases between them. Germline CDR1 LNHDA, CDR2 SQIVND (reference sequence). Here the CDR3 DNA reads TGTGCCAGTAGTATCGGACCGGGGGATGAGCAGTTCTTC. Its protein product is CASSIGPGDEQFF.

The DNA of the CDR3 is TGTGCCAGCAGCGACGACAGGGGAACGGGTGAAAAACTGTTTTTT. Its protein product is CASSDDRGTGEKLFF. The chain uses TRBV9 and TRBJ1-4; TRBD1 matches 8 bases. V was clipped by 3 bases and J by 7 bases; unmatched bases: 8. The V gene's germline CDR1 is SGDLS and CDR2 YYNGEE. The CDR3 has 15 amino acids.

The CDR3 DNA follows: TGTGCCAGCACCAGGAGGCCAGATACGCAGTATTTT. Translating gives CASTRRPDTQYF. J is TRBJ2-3 and V is TRBV6-1; weak D call: TRBD2 (5 bases). V lost 7 bases, J lost 4 bases, and 9 bases lay in between. The germline gives CDR1 MNHNS, CDR2 SASEGT. CDR3 length: 12 residues.

The J gene is TRBJ2-7, the V gene TRBV10-3, with D unresolved. With 4 bases removed from V and 5 bases from J, the gap between germline ends came to 9 bases. The CDR3 loop spans 12 amino acids. From germline, CDR1 is ENHRY and CDR2 SYGVKD. CDR3 DNA sequence: TGTGCCATCAGTGGATTAGCAAACGAGCAGTACTTC. This sequence encodes CAISGLANEQYF.

On this clone itself: The sample has other DNA sequences that encode this CDR3 too. The genes are TRBV7-2 and TRBJ2-7, with TRBD2 matching over 8 bases. This CDR3 region has 15 residues. Germline V gene sequence: CDR1 SGHTA, CDR2 FQGNSA. Unmatched junction bases numbered 9, after V lost 5 bases and J lost 3 bases. The CDR3 region is CASSLGSSGSYEQYF. The CDR3 DNA reads as TGTGCCAGCAGCCTGGGGTCCAGCGGGAGCTACGAGCAGTACTTC.

This sequence joins TRBV9 and TRBJ2-1; no clear D. This CDR3 contains 14 residues. Per the germline V gene, CDR1 is SGDLS and CDR2 is YYNGEE. V was cut by 0 bases and J by 4 bases, with 8 bases left in between. The CDR3 reads CASSVEEPYNEQFF. The CDR3 DNA is TGTGCCAGCAGCGTAGAGGAACCTTACAATGAGCAGTTCTTC.

V and J are TRBV30 and TRBJ1-1; D gene uncertain. The V gene lost 0 bases and the J gene lost 8 bases, with 10 bases spanning the gap. Germline-derived CDR1 and CDR2 are GTSNPN and SVGIG (reference sequence). There are 12 residues in the CDR3. The CDR3 loop reads CAWSVLWREAFF. The CDR3 coding sequence is TGTGCCTGGAGTGTATTGTGGAGAGAAGCTTTCTTT. The full variable domain, completed using reference TRBV30 and TRBJ1-1, is SQTIHQWPATLVQPVGSPLSLECTVEGTSNPNLYWYRQAAGRGLQLLFYSVGIGQISSEVPQNLSASRPQDRQFILSSKKLLLSDSGFYLCAWSVLWREAFFGQGTRLTVV.

To note about this clone: Other DNA sequences in the sample encode the same CDR3. The V and J genes are TRBV5-1 and TRBJ2-7; D assignment may be TRBD1 or TRBD2 (5 bases each). Per the germline V gene, CDR1 is SGHRS and CDR2 is YFSETQ. The CDR3 loop spans 15 amino acids. V dropped 0 bases and J dropped 2 bases, with 12 bases sitting between them. In DNA, the CDR3 is TGCGCCAGCAGCTTGGCGTCAGGGCGGGCCTACGAGCAGTACTTC. Residues: CASSLASGRAYEQYF.

A single count supports this clone. The chain joins TRBV28 to TRBJ2-2; TRBD2 matches at 7 bases. The CDR3 loop spans 15 amino acids. V lost 2 bases and J lost 7; bases outside the gene matches: 7. Germline V lookup: CDR1 MDHEN, CDR2 SYDVKM. The CDR3 loop is CASSLRPSGVGELFF. Written as DNA, the CDR3 is TGTGCCAGCAGTTTACGTCCCAGCGGGGTCGGGGAGCTGTTTTTT.

Points on this clone: The identical CDR3 is also encoded by other nucleotide sequences in the sample. The CDR3 DNA follows: TGTGCCAGCAGCTTGGGCGGAACCTATGGCTACACCTTC. Residues: CASSLGGTYGYTF. V and J are TRBV5-4 and TRBJ1-2; unclear D gene. CDR3 length: 13 residues. Trimming left V 0 bases short and J 4 bases short, with 7 bases between. Germline V gene sequence: CDR1 SGHNT, CDR2 YYREEE (reference sequence).

V gene TRBV9 combines with J gene TRBJ2-2; D is undetermined. With 0 bases removed from V and 4 bases from J, the gap between germline ends came to 10 bases. The CDR3 loop spans 15 amino acids. Looked up from germline, CDR1 is SGDLS and CDR2 is YYNGEE. The CDR3 region has the DNA TGTGCCAGCAGCGTAGTTGAGTCGGGCACCGGGGAGCTGTTTTTT. Amino acids: CASSVVESGTGELFF.

V usage is TRBV11-3 and J usage is TRBJ2-5; 8 bases fit TRBD1. The CDR3 runs 14 residues. Per the germline V gene, CDR1 is SGHNT and CDR2 is YENEEA. Trimming took 4 bases from V and 4 from J; bases not matched to a gene: 5. The CDR3 DNA sequence: TGTGCCAGCAGCTCAGGGGGCCCGGGAGAGACCCAGTACTTC. It encodes CASSSGGPGETQYF.

The CDR3 sequence is CASNDAGGEKLFF. For the CDR3, the DNA is TGCGCCAGCAACGACGCCGGAGGAGAAAAACTGTTTTTT. The chain couples TRBV10-2 to TRBJ1-4, with no clear D. CDR1 WSHSY and CDR2 SAAADI come from the germline V gene. The CDR3 length is 13 residues. Trimming pared 7 bases from V and 8 bases from J, leaving 14 bases between.

The chain is built from TRBV18 and TRBJ2-6; perhaps D is TRBD1 or TRBD2 (5 bases each). The V end was cut by 1 base, the J end by 0 bases, with 16 bases between. The CDR3 spans 19 residues. CDR1 and CDR2 from the germline V gene are KGHSH and LQKENI. The DNA of the CDR3 is TGTGCCAGCTCACCACAAGGACAAGGCGGACTCTCTGGGGCCAACGTCCTGACTTTC. Translating it yields CASSPQGQGGLSGANVLTF.

The rearrangement uses TRBV4-2 and TRBJ2-3; D perhaps matches TRBD2 (6 bases). CDR3 size: 16 residues. Trimming pared 7 bases from V and 2 bases from J, leaving 19 bases between. From germline, CDR1 is LGHNA and CDR2 YNFKEQ. In DNA form, the CDR3 reads TGTGCCAGCAAGCCCGCCCTAGGCGGGACCACAGATACGCAGTATTTT. Translated, it gives CASKPALGGTTDTQYF.